These 27 T cell receptor beta chains share one sample of origin, sequenced in a study of cytomegalovirus exposure and HLA in healthy donors. Primers included in the PCR were 60 Vbeta and 13 Jbeta primers. The table came from immunoSEQ multiplex PCR; TCRdb's copy has only in-frame clones and leaves some out. The table records approximately 92,000 clones, 70% to 85% of them present only once. Sequenced: PBMCs. The receptors derive from a man aged 55 to 70 in good health and CMV-seronegative.

This sequence joins TRBV2 and TRBJ2-3; D might be TRBD1 (6 bases). The CDR3 runs 15 residues. Looked up from germline, CDR1 is SNHLY and CDR2 is FYNNEI. V lost 1 base and J lost 4, with 12 bases in between. CDR3 in DNA: TGTGCCAGCAGTGAAGACAGGGCTGTGGCAGATACGCAGTATTTT. Its translation is CASSEDRAVADTQYF.

The chain is built from TRBV7-9 and TRBJ1-2, with D possibly TRBD1 on 6 matching bases. The length of the CDR3 is 13 residues. Trimming shortened V by 5 bases and J by 8 bases, and 15 bases separated the two germline ends. The germline gives CDR1 SEHNR, CDR2 FQNEAQ (reference sequence). CDR3 protein: CASSDGQFQGYTF. Written as DNA, the CDR3 is TGTGCCAGCAGCGATGGACAGTTTCAAGGCTACACCTTC.

The chain combines TRBV7-9 with TRBJ2-2; 14 bases are shared with TRBD2. The CDR3 has 16 amino acids. Germline V gene sequence: CDR1 SEHNR, CDR2 FQNEAQ (reference sequence). The J segment lost 7 bases and the V segment lost 5 bases, leaving 6 bases of the junction unmatched. CDR3 DNA sequence: TGTGCCAGCAGCCCCGGGACTAGCGGGAGTGGCGGGGAGCTGTTTTTT. Translating it yields CASSPGTSGSGGELFF.

The chain links TRBV9 to TRBJ2-5; D gene unclear. The CDR3 length is 15 residues. Trimming left V 0 bases short and J 0 bases short, with 9 bases between. Germline CDR1 is SGDLS and CDR2 is YYNGEE. The CDR3 is CASSVDLGYQETQYF. Written as DNA, the CDR3 is TGTGCCAGCAGCGTAGACCTGGGCTACCAAGAGACCCAGTACTTC.

V is TRBV5-1 and J is TRBJ2-5, with D uncertain. The germline V gene has CDR1 SGHRS and CDR2 YFSETQ. V lost 4 bases and J 5 bases, leaving 9 bases between the germline ends. The CDR3 totals 12 residues. The CDR3 loop is CASSESMETQYF. DNA of the CDR3: TGCGCCAGCAGCGAGAGTATGGAGACCCAGTACTTC.

The V gene is TRBV7-2, the J gene TRBJ1-5, with no clear D. The CDR3 spans 15 residues. Trimming took 2 bases from V and 7 from J, leaving 15 bases between them. CDR1 is SGHTA, CDR2 FQGNSA, per germline. The CDR3 loop is CASSLSTERGQPQHF. The CDR3 region has the DNA TGTGCCAGCAGCTTATCAACAGAACGGGGACAGCCCCAGCATTTT.

The CDR3 loop reads CASSNLAGLKGEQYF. The CDR3 region has the DNA TGTGCCAGCAGTAATTTAGCGGGACTCAAGGGGGAGCAGTACTTC. This chain links TRBV9 with TRBJ2-7; 8 bases are shared with TRBD2. Germline loops: CDR1 SGDLS, CDR2 YYNGEE. The ends lost 5 bases at V and 7 bases at J; junction bases unmatched: 14. This CDR3 contains 15 residues.

The V gene is TRBV9, the J gene TRBJ1-6, with TRBD1 matching over 7 bases. The J segment lost 0 bases and the V segment lost 8 bases, leaving 8 bases of the junction unmatched. The CDR3 loop spans 16 amino acids. Germline V gene sequence: CDR1 SGDLS, CDR2 YYNGEE. The CDR3 region is CARCGTASSYNSPLHF. The CDR3 DNA reads as TGTGCCAGGTGTGGGACAGCCAGCTCCTATAATTCACCCCTCCACTTT. Drawing the rest from reference TRBV9 and TRBJ1-6, the complete variable domain is DSGVTQTPKHLITATGQRVTLRCSPRSGDLSVYWYQQSLDQGLQFLIQYYNGEERAKGNILERFSAQQFPDLHSELNLSSLELGDSALYFCARCGTASSYNSPLHFGNGTRLTVT.

CDR3 protein: CASSPDWAGSTDTQYF. The CDR3 DNA sequence: TGTGCCAGCAGCCCCGACTGGGCGGGATCCACAGATACGCAGTATTTT. This chain connects TRBV7-9 to TRBJ2-3; tentatively, D is TRBD2 (6 bases). This CDR3 region has 16 residues. Trimming shortened V by 5 bases and J by 2 bases, and 17 bases separated the two germline ends. Per germline, CDR1 SEHNR and CDR2 FQNEAQ (reference sequence).

The rearrangement joins TRBV7-2 to TRBJ1-2; D not certain. The germline gives CDR1 SGHTA, CDR2 FQGNSA. The CDR3 extends over 13 amino acids. V shed 5 bases and J shed 4 bases, with 11 bases lying between them. CDR3 nucleotides: TGTGCCAGCAGCCCACCGGGATTCTATGGCTACACCTTC. Protein product: CASSPPGFYGYTF.

This clone has only a few counts. The chain joins TRBV29-1 to TRBJ2-1; no firm D call. V was pared by 4 bases and J by 4 bases, with 5 bases between. Germline CDR1 SQVTM, CDR2 ANQGSEA. This CDR3 has 11 amino acids. In DNA form, the CDR3 reads TGCAGCGTTGTACTATACAATGAGCAGTTCTTC. Translating it yields CSVVLYNEQFF.

This chain joins TRBV15 and TRBJ1-1; D is possibly TRBD1 (6 bases). The ends were cut back, 4 bases at V and 1 base at J, with 19 bases in the middle. Germline assignment: CDR1 LNHNV and CDR2 YYDKDF (reference sequence). This CDR3 is 17 amino acids long. In DNA form, the CDR3 reads TGTGCCACCAGCACCCGAATCCAGGGGTCGGGGAACACTGAAGCTTTCTTT. It specifies CATSTRIQGSGNTEAFF.

This clone was counted a single time. V and J are TRBV6-1 and TRBJ2-1; a weak D match, TRBD1 (6 bases). CDR1 and CDR2 from the germline V gene are MNHNS and SASEGT. The V and J ends lost 7 bases and 0 bases respectively, with 13 bases between them. The CDR3 sequence is 15 residues long. CDR3 coding DNA: TGTGCCAGCACTTTGGACAGAAGCTCCTACAATGAGCAGTTCTTC. Translating gives CASTLDRSSYNEQFF.

This sequence joins TRBV30 and TRBJ2-7; D perhaps matches TRBD2 (6 bases). The CDR3 is 13 amino acids. V was trimmed by 3 bases and J by 1 base, leaving 10 bases between them. Germline CDR1 is GTSNPN and CDR2 is SVGIG (reference sequence). CDR3 in DNA: TGTGCCTGGAGCGGTGGGGGGTCCTACGAGCAGTACTTC. It specifies CAWSGGGSYEQYF.

The rearrangement links TRBV6-5 to TRBJ2-3; D might be TRBD2 (5 bases). This CDR3 is 13 amino acids long. V lost 6 bases and J lost 5, with 12 bases in between. The germline CDR1 and CDR2 sequences are MNHEY and SVGAGI. The CDR3 bases are TGTGCCAGCAGCTACCGGGAAAGAGATACGCAGTATTTT. Translation gives CASSYRERDTQYF.

This chain joins TRBV30 and TRBJ2-2; 8 bases fit TRBD1. CDR1 GTSNPN and CDR2 SVGIG come from the germline V gene (reference sequence). The V and J ends lost 4 bases and 7 bases, in that order; junction bases with no gene match: 11. The CDR3 runs to 15 residues. Here the CDR3 DNA reads TGTGCCTGGAAACTGACAGGGGTTAGCGGCGGGGAGCTGTTTTTT. Residues: CAWKLTGVSGGELFF.

This clone was recorded a few times. V is TRBV6-5 and J is TRBJ2-7, with D maybe TRBD1 (6 bases). The V gene's germline CDR1 is MNHEY and CDR2 SVGAGI. CDR3 length: 13 amino acids. The V end was cut by 6 bases, the J end by 3 bases, with 12 bases between. The chain's CDR3 is CASRGTTYYEQYF. CDR3 coding DNA: TGTGCCAGCAGAGGGACAACCTACTACGAGCAGTACTTC.

The gene calls are TRBV19 and TRBJ2-7; the D gene is possibly TRBD2 (6 bases). The CDR3 consists of 13 residues. Germline CDR1 reads LNHDA; CDR2 reads SQIVND (reference sequence). Deletions cut 8 bases from V and 0 bases from J, with 11 bases between. CDR3 region: CASGTYSSYEQYF. DNA of the CDR3: TGTGCCAGTGGGACTTACTCCTCCTACGAGCAGTACTTC.

The chain has TRBV7-2 and TRBJ1-3; no reliable D call. Looked up from germline, CDR1 is SGHTA and CDR2 is FQGNSA. The CDR3 sequence is 14 residues long. Trimming removed 3 bases at V and 4 bases at J, with 10 bases between. For the CDR3, the DNA is TGTGCCAGCAGCTTCGGGGTATTGGGAAACACCATATATTTT. Protein: CASSFGVLGNTIYF.

There are a few counts of this clone. This chain connects TRBV5-6 to TRBJ1-2; 9 nucleotides agree with TRBD1. CDR3 length: 15 residues. Per germline, CDR1 SGHDT and CDR2 YYEEEE. V trimming: 0 bases; J trimming: 6 bases; junction bases outside the gene matches: 6. This chain's CDR3 is CASSLGGQGVHGYTF. The DNA of the CDR3 is TGTGCCAGCAGCTTGGGGGGACAGGGAGTGCATGGCTACACCTTC.

The chain joins TRBV7-8 to TRBJ1-5; D is uncertain. V lost 7 bases and J lost 6, with 13 bases in between. The CDR3 covers 13 residues. Germline V CDR1 and CDR2: SGHVS, FQNEAQ. The CDR3 loop reads CASTNLRGQPQHF. The CDR3, as DNA: TGTGCCAGCACGAACCTTCGGGGTCAGCCCCAGCATTTT. Supplemented by reference TRBV7-8 and TRBJ1-5, the full variable domain reads GAGVSQSPRYKVAKRGQDVALRCDPISGHVSLFWYQQALGQGPEFLTYFQNEAQLDKSGLPSDRFFAERPEGSVSTLKIQRTQQEDSAVYLCASTNLRGQPQHFGDGTRLSIL.

For this clone: The same CDR3 also results from other DNA sequences found in this sample. The chain recombines TRBV9 with TRBJ2-7, with 9 positions matching TRBD1. V trimming: 0 bases; J trimming: 2 bases; junction bases outside the gene matches: 0. This CDR3 has 14 amino acids. Germline-derived CDR1 and CDR2 are SGDLS and YYNGEE. The CDR3 is CASSVGDRAYEQYF. The CDR3 DNA reads as TGTGCCAGCAGCGTAGGGGACAGGGCCTACGAGCAGTACTTC. Drawing the rest from reference TRBV9 and TRBJ2-7, the complete variable domain is DSGVTQTPKHLITATGQRVTLRCSPRSGDLSVYWYQQSLDQGLQFLIQYYNGEERAKGNILERFSAQQFPDLHSELNLSSLELGDSALYFCASSVGDRAYEQYFGPGTRLTVT.

This chain connects TRBV2 to TRBJ2-7; weak D call: TRBD1 (5 bases). V lost 7 bases, J lost 2 bases, and 18 bases lay in between. Germline CDR1 reads SNHLY; CDR2 reads FYNNEI. This CDR3 spans 15 amino acids. The CDR3 region has the DNA TGTGCCAGCACCCCACAGGTAACCGCCACCTACGAGCAGTACTTC. This codes for CASTPQVTATYEQYF.

Comments on this clone: The germline gene is not matched at one end of the junction; a read error may be the cause. This chain links TRBV9 with TRBJ2-5, with 7 positions matching TRBD1. The CDR3 loop spans 14 amino acids. The V gene's germline CDR1 is SGDLS and CDR2 YYNGEE. CDR3 region: CASSGQGWQETQYF. DNA for the CDR3: TGTGCCAGCAGCGGACAGGGTTGGCAAGAGACCCAATACTTC. The variable domain in full, completed from reference TRBV9 and TRBJ2-5, reads DSGVTQTPKHLITATGQRVTLRCSPRSGDLSVYWYQQSLDQGLQFLIQYYNGEERAKGNILERFSAQQFPDLHSELNLSSLELGDSALYFCASSGQGWQETQYFGPGTRLLVL.

This chain uses TRBV11-2 with TRBJ2-7, with 10 bases matching TRBD2. This CDR3 spans 16 amino acids. V lost 0 bases, J lost 9 bases, and 11 bases stayed unmatched. Germline V gene sequence: CDR1 SGHAT, CDR2 FQNNGV. In DNA form, the CDR3 reads TGTGCCAGCAGCTTAGATCTTGCTAGCGGGAGTAACGGGCAGTACTTC. It specifies CASSLDLASGSNGQYF.

V and J are TRBV30 and TRBJ2-7; 8 nucleotides match TRBD1. V lost 8 bases, J lost 5 bases, and 14 bases stayed unmatched. The length of the CDR3 is 14 residues. Germline assignment: CDR1 GTSNPN and CDR2 SVGIG (reference sequence). This CDR3 reads CAGIRSRGLDEQYF. The CDR3 bases are TGTGCCGGGATCCGCTCCAGGGGGCTAGACGAGCAGTACTTC.

The chain recombines TRBV7-2 with TRBJ2-1, with 7 bases lining up with TRBD1. The CDR3 consists of 16 residues. Per the germline V gene, CDR1 is SGHTA and CDR2 is FQGNSA. Germline trimming cut 0 bases from V and 2 bases from J; bases unmatched to any gene: 4. CDR3 coding DNA: TGTGCCAGCAGCTTAGCGCCCAGGGGGACCTACAATGAGCAGTTCTTC. Protein: CASSLAPRGTYNEQFF.